The 20 T cell receptor beta chains given below trace back to one sample, sequenced in a study of OX40 agonist ivuxolimab in advanced cancers. The data were produced by immunoSEQ multiplex PCR, yet TCRdb's version contains in-frame clones alone and is incomplete. The sample records tens of thousands of clones, around 78% being singletons. Sequenced material: CD4+ or CD8+ T cells sorted from blood, taken in a trial of the OX40 agonist ivuxolimab. These receptors all come from an adult with an advanced solid tumor such as melanoma, head and neck, liver or kidney cancer.

The rearrangement joins TRBV25-1 to TRBJ2-2; D ambiguous. Germline-derived CDR1 and CDR2 are MGHDK and SYGVNS. V lost 2 bases to trimming and J lost 6 bases, with 16 bases between them. The CDR3 has 16 residues. In DNA, the CDR3 is TGTGCCAGCAGTGAACGCACGGCAGCGTCCTCCGGGGAGCTGTTTTTT. Protein sequence: CASSERTAASSGELFF.

This clone was counted a single time. This chain uses TRBV7-3 with TRBJ2-2, with 8 positions matching TRBD2. Germline V gene lookup returns CDR1 SGHTA and CDR2 FQGTGA. CDR3 length equals 16 residues. Losses at the gene ends were 1 base for V and 4 bases for J; bases not matched to a gene: 5. CDR3 sequence: CASSLSSGTGTGELFF. CDR3 DNA: TGTGCCAGCAGCTTAAGTAGCGGGACGGGCACCGGGGAGCTGTTTTTT.

This chain connects TRBV6-6 to TRBJ2-7, with D tentatively TRBD1 (6 bases). V lost 8 bases, J lost 4 bases, and 15 bases lay in between. This CDR3 has 13 residues. Per the germline V gene, CDR1 is MNHNY and CDR2 is SVGAGI (reference sequence). The chain's CDR3 is CASSTGTPYEQYF. Written as DNA, the CDR3 is TGTGCCAGCTCAACAGGGACACCTTACGAGCAGTACTTC.

The CDR3 sequence: CSALRDLQYF. The CDR3 DNA sequence: TGCAGTGCCCTCCGGGACCTGCAGTACTTC. The V call is TRBV20-1, the J call TRBJ2-7; either TRBD1 or TRBD2 may fit D (5 bases each). CDR3 length: 10 amino acids. Trimming stripped 6 bases from V and 9 bases from J, with 12 bases between. Germline-derived CDR1 and CDR2 are DFQATT and SNEGSKA (reference sequence).

The rearrangement uses TRBV27 and TRBJ2-7; D possibly corresponds to TRBD1 (5 bases). The CDR3 loop spans 14 amino acids. Deletions cut 5 bases from V and 2 bases from J, with 13 bases between. Per the germline V gene, CDR1 is MNHEY and CDR2 is SMNVEV (reference sequence). The chain's CDR3 is CASSLGHATYEQYF. The CDR3, as DNA: TGTGCCAGCAGTCTTGGACACGCTACCTACGAGCAGTACTTC.

The chain has TRBV7-2 and TRBJ1-2; D is unclear. V was pared by 5 bases and J by 1 base, with 5 bases between. The CDR3 covers 12 residues. The germline CDR1 and CDR2 sequences are SGHTA and FQGNSA. CDR3 nucleotides: TGTGCCAGCAGCCCATATAACTATGGCTACACCTTC. It specifies CASSPYNYGYTF. Full variable domain (remainder filled in from reference TRBV7-2 and TRBJ1-2): GAGVSQSPSNKVTEKGKDVELRCDPISGHTALYWYRQSLGQGLEFLIYFQGNSAPDKSGLPSDRFSAERTGGSVSTLTIQRTQQEDSAVYLCASSPYNYGYTFGSGTRLTVV.

The chain employs TRBV9 and TRBJ2-4; D perhaps matches TRBD1 (5 bases). CDR3 length equals 18 residues. Germline V gives CDR1 SGDLS, CDR2 YYNGEE. The V end was cut by 0 bases, the J end by 2 bases, with 18 bases between. The CDR3 sequence is CASSVGSRRDGPKNIQYF. The CDR3 nucleotides read TGTGCCAGCAGCGTAGGATCGCGCAGGGATGGGCCCAAAAACATTCAGTACTTC.

This clone was seen a handful of times. Sequence at one end of the junction differs from germline and may be a read error. The V and J genes are TRBV19 and TRBJ1-5; tentatively, D is TRBD1 (5 bases). Germline V gene lookup returns CDR1 LNHDA and CDR2 SQIVND (reference sequence). There are 15 residues in the CDR3. This CDR3 reads CASRIEGAGNQPQHF. The CDR3 DNA sequence: TGTGCCAGTAGGATAGAAGGGGCTGGCAATCAGCCCCAGCATTTT.

The table lists this clone with a few counts. CDR3 amino acids: CASRAGVDLSGNTIYF. CDR3 sequence (DNA): TGTGCCAGTAGGGCCGGGGTGGATCTCTCTGGAAACACCATATATTTT. The chain links TRBV19 to TRBJ1-3; no reliable D call. CDR3 length equals 16 residues. Deletions cut 6 bases from V and 0 bases from J, with 15 bases between. CDR1 LNHDA and CDR2 SQIVND come from the germline V gene (reference sequence).

The J gene is TRBJ2-1, the V gene TRBV10-2, with D perhaps matching TRBD1 (6 bases). The CDR3 consists of 12 residues. CDR1 and CDR2 (germline): WSHSY, SAAADI. The ends were cut back, 8 bases at V and 9 bases at J, with 14 bases in the middle. The CDR3 coding sequence is TGCGCCAGCTGGGCAGGGGCAGCTGAGCAGTTCTTC. It yields the protein CASWAGAAEQFF.

This sequence joins TRBV5-4 and TRBJ2-5, with 7 bases aligning to TRBD1. The trim removed 0 bases at V and 2 bases at J, leaving 4 bases unmatched. CDR1 is SGHNT and CDR2 is YYREEE in the germline V gene (reference sequence). This CDR3 has 15 amino acids. CDR3 sequence (DNA): TGTGCCAGCAGCTTGGCCTTGGGACAGCAAGAGACCCAGTACTTC. Translating gives CASSLALGQQETQYF.

The chain couples TRBV5-1 to TRBJ2-1; the match to TRBD2 covers 13 bases. The CDR3 is 17 amino acids. The germline gives CDR1 SGHRS, CDR2 YFSETQ. The junction had 3 bases not matched to a gene; V was cut back by 3 bases and J by 0 bases. CDR3 DNA: TGCGCCAGCAGCTGGACTAGCGGGAGCCCCTCCTACAATGAGCAGTTCTTC. Protein sequence: CASSWTSGSPSYNEQFF.

The chain combines TRBV2 with TRBJ1-1; 8 positions agree with TRBD1. CDR3 size: 15 residues. J lost 1 base, V lost 6 bases, and 7 bases had no gene match. The germline gives CDR1 SNHLY, CDR2 FYNNEI. CDR3 region: CASSLRGQGNTEAFF. In DNA, the CDR3 is TGTGCCAGCAGCCTCAGGGGGCAAGGGAACACTGAAGCTTTCTTT.

CDR3 sequence reads: CASSPRRDWHTQYF. The DNA of the CDR3 is TGTGCCAGCTCACCAAGGCGGGATTGGCATACGCAGTATTTT. The rearrangement joins TRBV18 to TRBJ2-3, with D possibly being TRBD2 (6 bases). The germline V and J ends were trimmed by 2 bases and 7 bases, with 13 bases remaining between them. Germline CDR1 KGHSH, CDR2 LQKENI. The CDR3 covers 14 residues.

The V gene is TRBV11-2, the J gene TRBJ2-2; the match to TRBD1 covers 9 bases. J gave up 3 bases and V 6 bases, and 5 bases lay outside the gene matches. The CDR3 is made up of 15 amino acids. Germline loops: CDR1 SGHAT, CDR2 FQNNGV. The CDR3 reads CASRLDRGDTGELFF. The CDR3, as DNA: TGTGCCAGCAGGCTGGACAGGGGAGACACCGGGGAGCTGTTTTTT.

The chain joins TRBV7-2 to TRBJ2-1, with TRBD1 matching over 7 bases. The CDR3 runs to 14 residues. J was trimmed by 6 bases and V by 8 bases; bases with no gene match: 10. From germline, CDR1 is SGHTA and CDR2 FQGNSA. As DNA, the CDR3 is TGTGCCAGCGCCGGTGCCAGGGGGAGCAATGAGCAGTTCTTC. Translation: CASAGARGSNEQFF. Full variable domain (remainder filled in from reference TRBV7-2 and TRBJ2-1): GAGVSQSPSNKVTEKGKDVELRCDPISGHTALYWYRQSLGQGLEFLIYFQGNSAPDKSGLPSDRFSAERTGGSVSTLTIQRTQQEDSAVYLCASAGARGSNEQFFGPGTRLTVL.

The chain is built from TRBV9 and TRBJ2-7, with D possibly matching TRBD1 (6 bases). The CDR3 consists of 15 residues. V was trimmed by 0 bases and J by 7 bases, leaving 17 bases between them. The germline V gene has CDR1 SGDLS and CDR2 YYNGEE. The CDR3 DNA reads as TGTGCCAGCAGCGTAGTAGAAGGGACACCGAGGGAGCAGTACTTC. Translated: CASSVVEGTPREQYF.

The rearrangement uses TRBV19 and TRBJ1-5, with D hard to call. Germline V gene data show CDR1 as LNHDA and CDR2 as SQIVND (reference sequence). Deletions cut 3 bases from V and 2 bases from J, with 11 bases between. The CDR3 loop spans 15 amino acids. The CDR3 reads CASSIREGGNQPQHF. DNA for the CDR3: TGTGCCAGTAGTATTAGGGAGGGCGGCAATCAGCCCCAGCATTTT.

J is TRBJ1-6 and V is TRBV6-6; 7 bases match TRBD1. V trimming: 7 bases; J trimming: 10 bases; junction bases outside the gene matches: 13. Germline values: CDR1 MNHNY, CDR2 SVGAGI (reference sequence). The CDR3 extends over 15 amino acids. CDR3 coding DNA: TGTGCCAGCACCTCCCAGGGGGGTAAGGGCTCACCCCTCCACTTT. This translates into CASTSQGGKGSPLHF.

CDR3 sequence: CASTGQGGRNTEAFF. CDR3 DNA sequence: TGCGCCAGCACGGGACAGGGGGGAAGGAACACTGAAGCTTTCTTT. The rearrangement joins TRBV23-1 to TRBJ1-1; 11 bases align to TRBD1. TRBV23-1 is labeled an ORF, and its function is uncertain. The V gene end was trimmed by 7 bases and the J gene end by 1 base; junction bases not matched to a gene: 5. The length of the CDR3 is 15 residues.